These 22 T cell receptor beta chains originate from one sample sequenced in a study of blood T cell repertoires in COVID-19. Generated by immunoSEQ multiplex PCR, the TCRdb table keeps only in-frame clones and is missing some. The data hold a few hundred thousand clones, with 90% observed a single time. Sequencing was done on a sample of peripheral blood. Receptor source: a woman aged 40 to 50 with COVID-19, enrolled during active disease.

The V gene is TRBV27, the J gene TRBJ1-4; 7 nucleotides match TRBD1. The J segment lost 1 base and the V segment lost 5 bases, leaving 7 bases of the junction unmatched. The CDR3 is 16 amino acids. CDR1 MNHEY and CDR2 SMNVEV come from the germline V gene (reference sequence). CDR3 protein: CASSPRQGRTNEKLFF. The CDR3 DNA sequence: TGTGCCAGCAGTCCACGACAGGGTCGAACTAATGAAAAACTGTTTTTT.

The chain recombines TRBV3-1 (or the pseudogene TRBV3-2) with TRBJ1-5; tentatively, D is TRBD1 (6 bases). The CDR3 length is 14 residues. Germline V CDR1 and CDR2: LGHDT, YNNKEL (reference sequence). V was cut by 3 bases and J by 5 bases, with 11 bases left in between. CDR3 in amino acids: CASSQQGNYQPQHF. As DNA, the CDR3 is TGTGCCAGCAGCCAGCAGGGGAACTATCAGCCCCAGCATTTT.

In DNA, the CDR3 is TGTGCCAGCAGTTTTACTGGCGGGGGACTTCCCTACGAGCAGTACTTC. Protein product: CASSFTGGGLPYEQYF. The chain uses TRBV6-5 and TRBJ2-7; 7 bases are shared with TRBD2. The CDR3 sequence is 16 residues long. Germline CDR1 and CDR2: MNHEY and SVGAGI. The V segment lost 4 bases and the J segment 2 bases; nucleotides outside the gene matches: 11.

This sequence joins TRBV5-5 and TRBJ1-3; 8 positions match TRBD1. Germline CDR1 reads SGHKS; CDR2 reads YYEKEE (reference sequence). The V gene end was trimmed by 4 bases and the J gene end by 8 bases; junction bases not matched to a gene: 17. The CDR3 is 17 residues long. The DNA of the CDR3 is TGTGCCAGCAGCATATATTACAGGACAGGGTCTCGGGACACCATATATTTT. This gives the protein CASSIYYRTGSRDTIYF. Combining the CDR3 with reference TRBV5-5 and TRBJ1-3 gives the whole variable domain DAGVTQSPTHLIKTRGQQVTLRCSPISGHKSVSWYQQVLGQGPQFIFQYYEKEERGRGNFPDRFSARQFPNYSSELNVNALLLGDSALYLCASSIYYRTGSRDTIYFGEGSWLTVV.

V and J are TRBV28 and TRBJ1-1; D is possibly TRBD1 (5 bases). The CDR3 runs to 15 residues. The germline gives CDR1 MDHEN, CDR2 SYDVKM. V lost 2 bases to trimming and J lost 1 base, with 11 bases between them. The CDR3: CASSLIDRKNTEAFF. The CDR3, as DNA: TGTGCCAGCAGTTTAATCGACAGAAAGAACACTGAAGCTTTCTTT.

This chain uses TRBV10-1 with TRBJ1-4; perhaps TRBD1 as D (6 bases). Germline V CDR1 and CDR2: WNHNN, SYGVQD (reference sequence). The CDR3 is 13 residues long. Trimming shortened V by 8 bases and J by 2 bases, and 9 bases separated the two germline ends. The CDR3 is CASPQGTNEKLFF. The CDR3 bases are TGCGCCAGCCCCCAGGGGACTAATGAAAAACTGTTTTTT.

V is TRBV18 and J is TRBJ1-1; D gene uncertain. The germline V gene encodes CDR1 KGHSH and CDR2 LQKENI. This CDR3 is 13 amino acids long. Trimming stripped 4 bases from V and 7 bases from J, with 13 bases between. The CDR3 nucleotides are TGTGCCAGCTCACTCCTCTCCCCGGGTGAAGCTTTCTTT. Translation gives CASSLLSPGEAFF.

This clone was detected only once. The rearrangement uses TRBV10-2 and TRBJ2-3, with 11 positions matching TRBD2. Germline CDR1 reads WSHSY; CDR2 reads SAAADI. The CDR3 is 15 residues long. V was clipped by 6 bases and J by 4 bases; unmatched bases: 6. DNA of the CDR3: TGCGCCAGCAGGTTAGCGGGAGGGGGGCCAGATACGCAGTATTTT. Translating gives CASRLAGGGPDTQYF.

This rearrangement joins TRBV14 to TRBJ1-6; the D is unclear. There are 16 residues in the CDR3. V was clipped by 1 base and J by 0 bases, with 7 bases between them. Germline values: CDR1 SGHDN, CDR2 FVKESK. CDR3 nucleotides: TGTGCCAGCAGCCAAGTGTCCTTCTCCTATAATTCACCCCTCCACTTT. Its translation: CASSQVSFSYNSPLHF.

The chain employs TRBV5-6 and TRBJ1-5; 8 bases agree with TRBD1. The CDR3 length is 14 residues. Germline trimming cut 3 bases from V and 7 bases from J; bases unmatched to any gene: 6. From germline, CDR1 is SGHDT and CDR2 YYEEEE. The CDR3 loop reads CASSSRQGNQPQHF. CDR3 coding DNA: TGTGCCAGCAGCTCGAGACAGGGGAACCAGCCCCAGCATTTT.

The V call is TRBV6-2 or TRBV6-3, the J call TRBJ1-5, with TRBD1 identical over 7 bases. The CDR3 has 16 amino acids. The V segment lost 2 bases and the J segment 2 bases; nucleotides outside the gene matches: 6. The germline gives CDR1 MNHEY, CDR2 SVGEGT. The CDR3 nucleotides are TGTGCCAGCAGTTACCACTTCGACAGGGGCAATCAGCCCCAGCATTTT. This translates into CASSYHFDRGNQPQHF.

The rearrangement links TRBV30 to TRBJ1-1; 8 bases line up with TRBD1. CDR3 length: 15 residues. The V segment lost 1 base and the J segment 3 bases; nucleotides outside the gene matches: 7. Germline CDR1 reads GTSNPN; CDR2 reads SVGIG (reference sequence). The CDR3 protein is CAWSAPKTGDTEAFF. The CDR3 bases are TGTGCCTGGAGTGCCCCCAAGACAGGGGACACTGAAGCTTTCTTT.

The V gene is TRBV7-3, the J gene TRBJ2-1; TRBD2 agrees at 8 bases. Trimming cost V 5 bases and J 8 bases; bases outside gene matches: 5. CDR3 length equals 13 residues. Germline loops: CDR1 SGHTA, CDR2 FQGTGA. The CDR3 spells CASSQTSADEQFF. The CDR3 DNA reads as TGTGCCAGCAGCCAGACTAGCGCGGATGAGCAGTTCTTC.

The J gene is TRBJ2-1, the V gene TRBV5-1, with 8 bases matching TRBD1. With 4 bases clipped from V and 4 bases from J, the junction kept 7 bases outside the gene matches. CDR1 and CDR2 (germline): SGHRS, YFSETQ. CDR3 length equals 15 residues. The CDR3 region is CASSPGTGTYNEQFF. CDR3 sequence (DNA): TGCGCCAGCAGCCCTGGGACAGGTACTTACAATGAGCAGTTCTTC.

The chain joins TRBV6-6 to TRBJ2-2; possible D gene TRBD1, 6 bases. The CDR3 extends over 16 amino acids. CDR1 MNHNY and CDR2 SVGAGI come from the germline V gene (reference sequence). Trimming pared 7 bases from V and 6 bases from J, leaving 21 bases between. The CDR3 protein is CASTHRDNMVSGELFF. CDR3 in DNA: TGTGCCAGCACACACCGGGACAATATGGTCTCCGGGGAGCTGTTTTTT.

This clone was picked up one time. V usage is TRBV19 and J usage is TRBJ2-7; TRBD2 aligns across 13 bases. Trimming removed 6 bases from V and 7 bases from J; junction bases left unmatched: 12. From germline, CDR1 is LNHDA and CDR2 SQIVND (reference sequence). This CDR3 contains 16 residues. The CDR3 DNA sequence: TGTGCCAGTAGAGCAAACTTTGGACTAGCGGGGGATGAGCAGTACTTC. It yields the protein CASRANFGLAGDEQYF.

The chain employs TRBV28 and TRBJ1-2; no firm D call. The germline CDR1 and CDR2 sequences are MDHEN and SYDVKM. This CDR3 spans 14 amino acids. The V end lost 5 bases, the J end lost 1 base, and 11 bases lay between the germline ends. The CDR3 bases are TGTGCCAGCAGTCTCCAACAGATTAACTATGGCTACACCTTC. Residues: CASSLQQINYGYTF.

This chain links TRBV6-5 with TRBJ2-3; 8 bases map to TRBD1. The V gene end was trimmed by 6 bases and the J gene end by 5 bases; junction bases not matched to a gene: 7. CDR3 length equals 14 residues. Germline V gene lookup returns CDR1 MNHEY and CDR2 SVGAGI. The CDR3 DNA sequence: TGTGCCAGCAGCAGGGGGCCCCGGGGAGATACGCAGTATTTT. Translation: CASSRGPRGDTQYF.

The rearrangement joins TRBV27 to TRBJ1-4; 7 nucleotides align to TRBD1. The CDR3 totals 16 residues. V lost 6 bases, J lost 3 bases, and 10 bases stayed unmatched. Per the germline V gene, CDR1 is MNHEY and CDR2 is SMNVEV (reference sequence). In DNA, the CDR3 is TGTGCCAGCAGCCCAGGGCAGGGGGTTGCTAATGAAAAACTGTTTTTT. Protein product: CASSPGQGVANEKLFF.

The gene calls are TRBV9 and TRBJ2-1; D gene uncertain. The CDR3 runs to 15 residues. CDR1 SGDLS and CDR2 YYNGEE come from the germline V gene. V dropped 0 bases and J dropped 0 bases, with 7 bases sitting between them. The CDR3 sequence: CASSVGQNSYNEQFF. CDR3 bases: TGTGCCAGCAGCGTAGGGCAGAACTCCTACAATGAGCAGTTCTTC.

The V and J genes are TRBV5-1 and TRBJ1-2; 8 bases fit TRBD1. The CDR3 runs 14 residues. With V trimmed by 3 bases and J by 7 bases, 8 bases remained unmatched. Germline values: CDR1 SGHRS, CDR2 YFSETQ. The CDR3 is CASSSDRVKGGYTF. As DNA, the CDR3 is TGCGCCAGCAGCTCGGACAGGGTCAAGGGTGGCTACACCTTC.

V is TRBV11-2 and J is TRBJ2-2; 10 positions match TRBD2. V lost 7 bases and J lost 5; bases outside the gene matches: 10. The CDR3 has 16 amino acids. Germline CDR1 and CDR2: SGHAT and FQNNGV. CDR3: CASTPLAGESTGELFF. DNA for the CDR3: TGTGCCAGCACCCCCCTAGCGGGAGAAAGTACCGGGGAGCTGTTTTTT.